The clone carrying this T cell receptor (beta chain) showed up many times. These data are taken from a study of T cells in Graves' hyperthyroidism and ophthalmopathy. CDR1 and CDR2 (germline): LNHNV, YYDKDF (reference sequence). This CDR3 contains 13 residues. V was cut by 0 bases and J by 3 bases, with 6 bases left in between. From RNA transcripts, TCR beta CDR3 regions were amplified. The primer set for the first-round RT-PCR of the TCR CDR3 was HTBI. TCRdb processed the multiplex PCR reads anew with MiXCR; each CDR3 protein has one entry. Of about 400,000 distinct CDR3 sequences listed, about a sixth are singletons.

The clonotype was recovered from a woman aged 18 to 35 with Graves' hyperthyroidism. The gene calls are TRBV15 and TRBJ2-7; unclear D gene. Material for sequencing was blood. CDR3 protein: CATSRDTGYEQYF. Here the CDR3 DNA reads TGTGCCACCAGCAGAGATACCGGCTACGAGCAGTACTTC.